This is a list of T cell receptor beta chains from one sample in a study of OX40 agonist ivuxolimab in advanced cancers. The repertoire was sequenced with immunoSEQ multiplex PCR; TCRdb's copy has only in-frame clones and lacks some. The sample yields 65,000 to 80,000 clones, 90% to 95% seen once. The sample in question was CD4+ or CD8+ T cells sorted from blood, obtained in a trial of the OX40 agonist ivuxolimab. Every receptor here comes from an adult with an advanced solid tumor such as melanoma, head and neck, liver or kidney cancer. Both conserved end residues are part of each CDR3. Fields, in order: D gene, J gene, V gene, clone size, CDR3 DNA, CDR3 protein. D genes are given only for firm matches. Size values are once, few and many counts, or a class for expanded clones, and some rows have none.

D gene: NA; J gene: TRBJ1-1; V gene: TRBV29-1; clone size: NA; CDR3 DNA: TGCAGCGTACAAGAAGCGAACACTGAAGCTTTCTTT; CDR3 protein: CSVQEANTEAFF
D gene: TRBD2; J gene: TRBJ2-3; V gene: TRBV6-1; clone size: NA; CDR3 DNA: TGTGCCAGCACTGATCTAGCGGGAGACTCTCAAGCGACAGATACGCAGTATTTT; CDR3 protein: CASTDLAGDSQATDTQYF
D gene: TRBD2; J gene: TRBJ2-1; V gene: TRBV28; clone size: NA; CDR3 DNA: TGTGCCAGCAGTCCCTCAGCGGGACTCCCGAAGGGTGAGCAGTTCTTC; CDR3 protein: CASSPSAGLPKGEQFF
D gene: NA; J gene: TRBJ2-5; V gene: TRBV2; clone size: once; CDR3 DNA: TGTGCCAGAACTCTTCTGATTCAGGGGCAAGAGACCCAGTACTTC; CDR3 protein: CARTLLIQGQETQYF
D gene: TRBD1; J gene: TRBJ2-1; V gene: TRBV19; clone size: NA; CDR3 DNA: TGTGCCAGCAGACCTTCAGGGACAGGGGCCTACAATGAGCAGTTCTTC; CDR3 protein: CASRPSGTGAYNEQFF
D gene: NA; J gene: TRBJ2-3; V gene: TRBV19; clone size: NA; CDR3 DNA: TGTGCCAGTAGTATGAGGGACACCCAAGGTACAGATACGCAGTATTTT; CDR3 protein: CASSMRDTQGTDTQYF
D gene: NA; J gene: TRBJ2-1; V gene: TRBV7-8; clone size: NA; CDR3 DNA: TGTGCCAGCAGCTTAGCGGGACCGGATGAGCAGTTCTTC; CDR3 protein: CASSLAGPDEQFF
D gene: TRBD1; J gene: TRBJ2-1; V gene: TRBV28; clone size: NA; CDR3 DNA: TGTGCCAGCATTCTACAGGGGGCTTACAATGAGCAGTTCTTC; CDR3 protein: CASILQGAYNEQFF
D gene: NA; J gene: TRBJ1-2; V gene: TRBV28; clone size: NA; CDR3 DNA: TGTGCCAGCAGTTTGAAGGGGCTCTATGGCTACACCTTC; CDR3 protein: CASSLKGLYGYTF
D gene: NA; J gene: TRBJ2-2; V gene: TRBV18; clone size: NA; CDR3 DNA: TGTGCCAGCTCACCAGTCGCTCCAAACACCGGGGAGCTGTTTTTT; CDR3 protein: CASSPVAPNTGELFF
D gene: NA; J gene: TRBJ2-7; V gene: TRBV5-6; clone size: NA; CDR3 DNA: TGTGCCAGCAGCTTGATTTCCTACGAGCAGTACTTC; CDR3 protein: CASSLISYEQYF
D gene: NA; J gene: TRBJ2-1; V gene: TRBV11-3; clone size: NA; CDR3 DNA: TGTGCCAGCAGCTTTAGAGGGGGTGAGCAGTTCTTC; CDR3 protein: CASSFRGGEQFF
D gene: NA; J gene: TRBJ1-1; V gene: TRBV28; clone size: NA; CDR3 DNA: TGTGCCAGCTCGAACACTGAAGCTTTCTTT; CDR3 protein: CASSNTEAFF
D gene: NA; J gene: TRBJ2-2; V gene: TRBV5-8; clone size: once; CDR3 DNA: TGTGCCAGCAGCCCAACACAGGGTCCCGGGGAGCTGTTTTTT; CDR3 protein: CASSPTQGPGELFF
D gene: TRBD2; J gene: TRBJ2-3; V gene: TRBV11-1; clone size: NA; CDR3 DNA: TGTGCCAGCAGCTTAGCGGGCGGGAGTCCGCCAGATACGCAGTATTTT; CDR3 protein: CASSLAGGSPPDTQYF
D gene: NA; J gene: TRBJ2-2; V gene: TRBV19; clone size: NA; CDR3 DNA: TGTGCCAGTAGTATCGAGGAGGTGACCGGGGAGCTGTTTTTT; CDR3 protein: CASSIEEVTGELFF
D gene: NA; J gene: TRBJ1-6; V gene: TRBV28; clone size: NA; CDR3 DNA: TGTGCCAGCAGTTTGTCGCAGAGGAATTCACCCCTCCACTTT; CDR3 protein: CASSLSQRNSPLHF
D gene: TRBD1; J gene: TRBJ1-5; V gene: TRBV27; clone size: NA; CDR3 DNA: TGTGCCAGCAGTCCTAGAAGGGACAGCTATAGTGGCAATCAGCCCCAGCATTTT; CDR3 protein: CASSPRRDSYSGNQPQHF
D gene: TRBD2; J gene: TRBJ2-2; V gene: TRBV19; clone size: NA; CDR3 DNA: TGTGCCAGTACCCCTGGGGGGGCCGGGGAGCTGTTTTTT; CDR3 protein: CASTPGGAGELFF
D gene: TRBD2; J gene: TRBJ2-1; V gene: TRBV27; clone size: NA; CDR3 DNA: TGTGCCAGCAGCTTAGCGGGAGGCACCTACAATGAGCAGTTCTTC; CDR3 protein: CASSLAGGTYNEQFF
D gene: TRBD2; J gene: TRBJ2-7; V gene: TRBV27; clone size: once; CDR3 DNA: TGTGCCGTGGGGGGGTCCAGGACGGACCCCTACGAGCAGTACTTC; CDR3 protein: CAVGGSRTDPYEQYF
D gene: NA; J gene: TRBJ2-2; V gene: TRBV28; clone size: NA; CDR3 DNA: TGTGCCAGCAGTGGGATTGCCGGGGAGCTGTTTTTT; CDR3 protein: CASSGIAGELFF
D gene: TRBD1; J gene: TRBJ1-2; V gene: TRBV28; clone size: NA; CDR3 DNA: TGTGCCAGCAGTTATTGGACAGGGCTTCCCTATGGCTACACCTTC; CDR3 protein: CASSYWTGLPYGYTF
D gene: NA; J gene: TRBJ1-5; V gene: TRBV7-6; clone size: once; CDR3 DNA: TGTGCCAGCAGCCTCGGAAACCAGCCCCAGCATTTT; CDR3 protein: CASSLGNQPQHF
D gene: TRBD1; J gene: TRBJ2-1; V gene: TRBV5-6; clone size: NA; CDR3 DNA: TGTGCCAGCAGCTCCCAGGGGGCGGAGTTCTTC; CDR3 protein: CASSSQGAEFF
D gene: TRBD1; J gene: TRBJ1-5; V gene: TRBV18; clone size: NA; CDR3 DNA: TGTGCCAGCTCACCTTCTCCGCCATGGGACAGAGCTGCCAATCAGCCCCAGCATTTT; CDR3 protein: CASSPSPPWDRAANQPQHF
D gene: NA; J gene: TRBJ2-5; V gene: TRBV7-2; clone size: NA; CDR3 DNA: TGTGCCAGCAGCTTAATATTAGCGGAGACCCAGTACTTC; CDR3 protein: CASSLILAETQYF
D gene: NA; J gene: TRBJ2-7; V gene: TRBV11-3; clone size: NA; CDR3 DNA: TGTGCCAGCAGCATTACAGACTACGAGCAGTACTTC; CDR3 protein: CASSITDYEQYF